This T cell receptor beta chain was obtained from a study of identical twins. This clonotype has more than one count but fewer than ten. TCRdb analysed the 5' RACE reads with MiXCR anew, one entry per CDR3 protein. The sample contains approximately 220,000 distinct CDR3 sequences, less than 10% of which appear only once. The TCR comes from a woman under 30 in good health. What was sequenced was memory (CD45RO+) T cells sorted from blood.

CDR3 in amino acids: CATTTGTSGFSYEQYF. The CDR3 nucleotides are TGTGCCACCACAACCGGGACTAGCGGATTCTCCTACGAGCAGTACTTC. The V call is TRBV25-1, the J call TRBJ2-7, with 11 bases aligning to TRBD2. CDR1 MGHDK and CDR2 SYGVNS come from the germline V gene. V gave up 10 bases and J gave up 0 bases; unmatched junction bases: 11. CDR3 length equals 16 residues.